A single sample gave rise to the 26 T cell receptor beta chains below, sequenced in a study of blood T cells in healthy people across ages. Sample-barcoded 5' priming and a J-beta primer mix drove a second PCR of about 7 to 11 cycles. One entry per CDR3 protein, called by TCRdb with MiXCR from the 5' RACE reads. Here the sample spans about 780,000 distinct CDR3 sequences, roughly 60% being singletons. Material for sequencing was blood. These receptors came from a man in his thirties or forties in good health.

The rearrangement links TRBV20-1 to TRBJ1-4; the match to TRBD1 covers 9 bases. Unmatched junction bases numbered 3, after V lost 0 bases and J lost 7 bases. This CDR3 has 14 residues. Germline CDR1 reads DFQATT; CDR2 reads SNEGSKA (reference sequence). This CDR3 reads CSARDDRGGEKLFF. The CDR3 DNA reads TGCAGTGCTAGAGATGACAGGGGGGGTGAAAAACTGTTTTTT.

This clonotype was detected once. The V and J genes are TRBV7-2 and TRBJ1-6; D remains unclear. V shed 0 bases and J shed 3 bases, with 9 bases lying between them. CDR1 and CDR2 from the germline V gene are SGHTA and FQGNSA. The CDR3 extends over 16 amino acids. In DNA, the CDR3 is TGTGCCAGCAGCTTAGCTAGGGAGAACTATAATTCACCCCTCCACTTT. Amino acids: CASSLARENYNSPLHF.

The chain combines TRBV2 with TRBJ1-4; D ambiguous. CDR1 and CDR2 from the germline V gene are SNHLY and FYNNEI. CDR3 size: 12 residues. V lost 7 bases and J 8 bases, leaving 11 bases between the germline ends. The CDR3 nucleotides read TGTGCCAGCACGGCGGGCGAGGAAAAACTGTTTTTT. Protein product: CASTAGEEKLFF.

This rearrangement joins TRBV7-2 to TRBJ2-5, with TRBD2 matching over 9 bases. The CDR3 has 15 residues. The V gene end was trimmed by 2 bases and the J gene end by 5 bases; junction bases not matched to a gene: 6. Per germline, CDR1 SGHTA and CDR2 FQGNSA. The DNA for the CDR3 is TGTGCCAGCAGCTTAACTGGCGGGGGGGAGGAGACCCAGTACTTC. This codes for CASSLTGGGEETQYF.

Note on this clonotype: One end of the junction fails to match germline, which may point to a read error. The chain is built from TRBV4-1 and TRBJ2-7; D tentatively reads TRBD1 or TRBD2 (6 bases each). Germline V gene data show CDR1 as MGHRA and CDR2 as YSYEKL. The CDR3 sequence is 16 residues long. The CDR3 sequence: CASNQFGGPPSYEQYF. In nucleotides, the CDR3 is TGCGCCAGCAACCAATTCGGGGGCCCGCCTTCCTACGAGCAGTACTTC.

This rearrangement joins TRBV29-1 to TRBJ2-1, with 12 bases fitting TRBD2. The CDR3 covers 16 residues. From germline, CDR1 is SQVTM and CDR2 ANQGSEA. V was pared by 1 base and J by 9 bases, with 10 bases of the junction left unmatched. The CDR3 nucleotides are TGCAGCGTTGAAGGAAGCGAGACTAGCGGGGGTGGTGAGCAGTTCTTC. Its translation is CSVEGSETSGGGEQFF.

This clonotype was seen once. The chain employs TRBV6-5 and TRBJ1-1; D gene ambiguous. The V gene's germline CDR1 is MNHEY and CDR2 SVGAGI. Trimming removed 2 bases at V and 7 bases at J, with 5 bases between. The CDR3 has 11 residues. The CDR3 sequence: CASSYRIEAFF. The CDR3 bases are TGTGCCAGCAGTTACCGAATTGAAGCTTTCTTT.

This rearrangement joins TRBV7-2 to TRBJ2-1; 9 nucleotides line up with TRBD2. CDR3 size: 16 residues. J gave up 3 bases and V 2 bases, and 5 bases lay outside the gene matches. Germline CDR1 and CDR2: SGHTA and FQGNSA. The CDR3 is CASSLQASGIYNEQFF. For the CDR3, the DNA is TGTGCCAGCAGCTTACAGGCTAGCGGGATCTACAATGAGCAGTTCTTC.

Remarks on this clonotype: One junction end disagrees with the germline gene, perhaps due to a read error. This chain links TRBV12-3 or TRBV12-4 with TRBJ2-1; 9 bases are shared with TRBD1. This CDR3 region has 16 residues. In nucleotides, the CDR3 is TGTGCCAGCAATCCTGACAGGGGGGGATCCTACAAGGAGCAGTTCTTC. Amino acid sequence: CASNPDRGGSYKEQFF.

Details on this clonotype: This could be a read error, since a much larger clone is one nucleotide away. The rearrangement uses TRBV6-1 and TRBJ1-2, with D uncertain. The length of the CDR3 is 14 residues. Trimming pared 6 bases from V and 2 bases from J, leaving 13 bases between. The germline CDR1 and CDR2 sequences are MNHNS and SASEGT. DNA for the CDR3: TGTGCCAGCAGGCCCAGCCAGCGAAACTATGGCTACACCTTC. Its translation: CASRPSQRNYGYTF.

The rearrangement links TRBV9 to TRBJ2-1, with D unclear. In germline, CDR1 is SGDLS, CDR2 YYNGEE. The CDR3 has 16 residues. The V end lost 3 bases, the J end lost 0 bases, and 13 bases lay between the germline ends. In DNA, the CDR3 is TGTGCCAGCAGCGAGGTGTACTTCAGCTCCTACAATGAGCAGTTCTTC. Its protein is CASSEVYFSSYNEQFF.

The chain combines TRBV27 with TRBJ2-7; TRBD2 agrees at 12 bases. V shed 3 bases and J 1 base; nucleotides not matched to a gene: 4. Germline-derived CDR1 and CDR2 are MNHEY and SMNVEV (reference sequence). This CDR3 region has 16 residues. CDR3 amino acids: CASSFLAGGSSYEQYF. For the CDR3, the DNA is TGTGCCAGCAGTTTCCTAGCGGGGGGGAGTTCCTACGAGCAGTACTTC.

This clonotype appeared a few times. The rearrangement joins TRBV30 to TRBJ2-4, with 7 nucleotides matching TRBD2. CDR3 length: 12 residues. V was clipped by 2 bases and J by 13 bases; unmatched bases: 8. The germline V gene has CDR1 GTSNPN and CDR2 SVGIG (reference sequence). For the CDR3, the DNA is TGTGCCTGGAGTCCGACACGGGGGGAGCAGTACTTC. This codes for CAWSPTRGEQYF.

The genes are TRBV4-2 and TRBJ1-2, with TRBD1 as a possible D gene (6 bases). CDR3 size: 14 residues. CDR1 is LGHNA and CDR2 is YNFKEQ in the germline V gene. V was cut by 3 bases and J by 6 bases, with 14 bases left in between. CDR3 coding DNA: TGTGCCAGCAGCCATGAGGGGGGGCTAGATGGCTACACCTTC. Translated: CASSHEGGLDGYTF.

This clonotype was observed a few times. The rearrangement joins TRBV20-1 to TRBJ2-1, with D possibly matching TRBD1 (5 bases). CDR1 DFQATT and CDR2 SNEGSKA come from the germline V gene (reference sequence). Deletions cut 3 bases from V and 8 bases from J, with 14 bases between. The CDR3 has 13 amino acids. CDR3 sequence: CSASRAGQDEQFF. The CDR3 region has the DNA TGCAGTGCTAGTCGGGCAGGGCAAGATGAGCAGTTCTTC.

The chain is built from TRBV29-1 and TRBJ2-2; D remains unclear. Trimming took off 0 bases at V and 0 bases at J, with 8 bases between the two ends. CDR3 length equals 15 residues. Germline V gives CDR1 SQVTM, CDR2 ANQGSEA. The CDR3 protein is CSVEDPVSNTGELFF. CDR3 sequence (DNA): TGCAGCGTTGAAGATCCGGTTTCGAACACCGGGGAGCTGTTTTTT.

The genes are TRBV4-3 and TRBJ1-6; TRBD1 agrees at 7 bases. V lost 4 bases and J lost 9; bases outside the gene matches: 6. Germline CDR1 and CDR2: LGHNA and YSLEER. The CDR3 is 14 amino acids. CDR3 sequence reads: CASSRRQGGSPLHF. The CDR3, as DNA: TGCGCCAGCAGCCGACGACAGGGAGGTTCACCCCTCCACTTT.

The chain joins TRBV29-1 to TRBJ2-1; 14 positions agree with TRBD2. The germline CDR1 and CDR2 sequences are SQVTM and ANQGSEA. The CDR3 has 15 amino acids. V lost 7 bases, J lost 5 bases, and 7 bases stayed unmatched. CDR3 amino acids: CSAPGLAGANNEQFF. Written as DNA, the CDR3 is TGCAGCGCGCCGGGACTAGCGGGGGCGAACAATGAGCAGTTCTTC.

The chain joins TRBV5-1 to TRBJ2-7; 8 bases are a match to TRBD2. Matching the DNA end better, TRBJ2-5 makes the J call doubtful. The CDR3 length is 15 residues. Germline values: CDR1 SGHRS, CDR2 YFSETQ. CDR3 nucleotides: TGCGCCAGCAGCTCCAGAACGGGGGGGCCGGAGACCCAGTACTTC. This codes for CASSSRTGGPETQYF.

The chain has TRBV28 and TRBJ1-5, with a possible D match to TRBD1 (6 bases). Trimming took off 6 bases at V and 4 bases at J, with 10 bases between the two ends. This CDR3 has 13 residues. CDR1 MDHEN and CDR2 SYDVKM come from the germline V gene. This chain's CDR3 is CASRETGNQPQHF. DNA of the CDR3: TGTGCCAGCAGGGAAACAGGGAATCAGCCCCAGCATTTT.

The gene calls are TRBV9 and TRBJ2-1, with 10 bases that match TRBD2. The CDR3 extends over 15 amino acids. V shed 3 bases, J shed 6 bases, and the junction held 6 bases outside the gene matches. Germline lookup yields CDR1 SGDLS and CDR2 YYNGEE. The CDR3 here is CASSASGGLINEQFF. The CDR3 bases are TGTGCCAGCAGCGCTAGCGGGGGCCTAATCAATGAGCAGTTCTTC.

This rearrangement joins TRBV7-8 to TRBJ2-1, with 7 bases aligning to TRBD2. The length of the CDR3 is 18 residues. The germline CDR1 and CDR2 sequences are SGHVS and FQNEAQ. V lost 4 bases, J lost 7 bases, and 19 bases stayed unmatched. The CDR3 spells CASSSTAQPAGPTNEQFF. CDR3 in DNA: TGTGCCAGCAGCTCAACCGCCCAGCCAGCGGGACCGACAAATGAGCAGTTCTTC.

In this sample, this clonotype turned up a few times. This chain joins TRBV15 and TRBJ2-1; a possible D gene is TRBD1 (5 bases). CDR3 length equals 16 residues. V lost 5 bases to trimming and J lost 5 bases, with 19 bases between them. Germline V gene data show CDR1 as LNHNV and CDR2 as YYDKDF (reference sequence). DNA for the CDR3: TGTGCCACCAGCGCCCTCTCTCATGGGGCGGACAATGAGCAGTTCTTC. Its protein is CATSALSHGADNEQFF.

This clonotype was detected only a few times. The rearrangement links TRBV30 to TRBJ1-1; D gene unclear. Between the trimmed V and J ends, which lost 0 bases and 1 base, there was a span of 6 bases. Germline CDR1 reads GTSNPN; CDR2 reads SVGIG (reference sequence). This CDR3 contains 13 residues. For the CDR3, the DNA is TGTGCCTGGAGTGTCGGCCGGAACACTGAAGCTTTCTTT. Encoded protein: CAWSVGRNTEAFF.

J is TRBJ1-2 and V is TRBV29-1; 7 bases fit TRBD1. Germline CDR1 and CDR2: SQVTM and ANQGSEA. The CDR3 totals 16 residues. After removal of 3 bases from V and 7 bases from J, the junction contained 17 bases not matched to a gene. As DNA, the CDR3 is TGCAGCGTTGACCCCACCCTGACAGGGACGATGGGTGGCTACACCTTC. Its translation is CSVDPTLTGTMGGYTF.

The V and J genes are TRBV20-1 and TRBJ2-7; perhaps TRBD1 as D (6 bases). This CDR3 spans 10 amino acids. Trimming stripped 5 bases from V and 12 bases from J, with 14 bases between. Germline lookup yields CDR1 DFQATT and CDR2 SNEGSKA (reference sequence). The CDR3 sequence: CSAHREKRYF. CDR3 bases: TGCAGTGCTCACAGGGAAAAGAGGTACTTC.